Sequencing of this TCR beta chain was carried out in a study of blood T cell repertoires in COVID-19. Turning to the study itself: Donors in the United States, Italy and Spain gave samples during acute or convalescent COVID-19. Sources were T cells, B-cell-depleted T cells, or PBMCs; the material itself was cDNA or gDNA.

Participants were aged roughly 18 to 100 years from around 24 US areas. CDR3 length: 15 amino acids. J lost 2 bases, V lost 5 bases, and 3 bases had no gene match. Germline CDR1 reads MDHEN; CDR2 reads SYDVKM. Study processing details: Quantification of nucleated cells was approximated via reference gene primer amplification. Libraries were prepared by immunoSEQ multiplex PCR; TCRdb keeps only in-frame clonotypes and omits some of them. The D gene and trimming were derived from the DNA, and the V and J assignments and clone size from that table. The table has 200,000 to 250,000 clones, more than 70% seen once. This clone was detected a few times.

The sample consisted of PBMCs or T cells enriched from blood (not recorded which). The V and J genes are TRBV28 and TRBJ1-2; 12 positions match TRBD1. This TCR was recovered from a woman in her thirties or forties with acute COVID-19. The DNA of the CDR3 is TGTGCCAGCAGTACCGGGACAGGGGGCAACTATGGCTACACCTTC. Amino acid sequence: CASSTGTGGNYGYTF.